One and the same sample provided the 21 T cell receptor beta chains below, sequenced in a study of beta chain features in type 1 diabetes. Reverse transcription of all isolated RNA meant that expressed TCRB transcripts were sequenced. Only in-frame clones appear in the TCRdb table, and some are missing; sequencing was by immunoSEQ multiplex PCR. The data hold 310,000 or so clones, with approximately 8.2% observed a single time. The material sequenced was central memory CD4+ T cells from blood. The receptor set was obtained from a woman under 30 in good health.

This clone was found many times. The chain's CDR3 is CASSGGSGPMETQYF. The CDR3 DNA reads TGTGCCAGCAGCGGAGGCTCCGGGCCTATGGAGACCCAGTACTTC. The chain is built from TRBV7-2 and TRBJ2-5, with D possibly being TRBD2 (5 bases). The CDR3 runs 15 residues. Germline lookup yields CDR1 SGHTA and CDR2 FQGNSA. Between the trimmed V and J ends, which lost 5 bases and 5 bases, there was a span of 18 bases.

The rearrangement joins TRBV21-1 to TRBJ2-7; whether TRBD1, the table's D call, matches the DNA was not checked. TRBV21-1 constitutes a pseudogene. CDR3 length: 15 residues. Written as DNA, the CDR3 is TGTGCCAGCAAAGGAGGGGACAGAGGTACCTACGAGCAGTACTTC. Its protein product is CASKGGDRGTYEQYF.

The chain combines TRBV9 with TRBJ2-5, with 9 bases fitting TRBD1. This CDR3 contains 17 residues. The germline V gene has CDR1 SGDLS and CDR2 YYNGEE. The J segment lost 5 bases and the V segment lost 0 bases, leaving 11 bases of the junction unmatched. The chain's CDR3 is CASSVGGGQGNRETQYF. The DNA for the CDR3 is TGTGCCAGCAGCGTAGGTGGGGGACAGGGTAATAGGGAGACCCAGTACTTC.

There are many counts of this clone. V gene TRBV10-3 combines with J gene TRBJ1-1, with 8 nucleotides matching TRBD1. The germline V gene has CDR1 ENHRY and CDR2 SYGVKD. The ends lost 9 bases at V and 2 bases at J; junction bases unmatched: 5. The CDR3 has 13 amino acids. The CDR3, as DNA: TGTGCCATTGGACAGGGTAAAAACACTGAAGCTTTCTTT. Protein sequence: CAIGQGKNTEAFF.

V usage is TRBV4-3 and J usage is TRBJ2-1; tentative D call: TRBD2 (6 bases). The germline V gene encodes CDR1 LGHNA and CDR2 YSLEER. This CDR3 is built from 16 residues. Trimming removed 3 bases at V and 6 bases at J, with 18 bases between. CDR3 sequence: CASSHGGAGLINEQFF. The CDR3 nucleotides read TGCGCCAGCAGCCACGGAGGGGCAGGGCTAATCAATGAGCAGTTCTTC.

This clone appeared a few times. The chain is built from TRBV28 and TRBJ1-5; 9 bases align to TRBD1. Germline V lookup: CDR1 MDHEN, CDR2 SYDVKM. This CDR3 is built from 17 residues. The J segment lost 3 bases and the V segment lost 2 bases, leaving 8 bases of the junction unmatched. The DNA of the CDR3 is TGTGCCAGCAGTTTAGCCGGGACAGGGTTTGTCAATCAGCCCCAGCATTTT. It encodes CASSLAGTGFVNQPQHF.

The rearrangement uses TRBV4-3 and TRBJ2-3, with 8 positions matching TRBD2. The length of the CDR3 is 15 residues. With 1 base clipped from V and 4 bases from J, the junction kept 4 bases outside the gene matches. The germline V gene has CDR1 LGHNA and CDR2 YSLEER. The CDR3 nucleotides read TGCGCCAGCAGCCAAGCGGGGGGGCAGGCAGATACGCAGTATTTT. Translating gives CASSQAGGQADTQYF.

This clone turned up a few times. This chain connects TRBV27 to TRBJ2-3; 9 bases line up with TRBD2. The length of the CDR3 is 16 residues. J lost 4 bases, V lost 2 bases, and 7 bases had no gene match. Germline lookup yields CDR1 MNHEY and CDR2 SMNVEV (reference sequence). CDR3 amino acids: CASSLRSSGMSDTQYF. The CDR3 DNA sequence: TGTGCCAGCAGTTTAAGGTCTAGCGGGATGTCAGATACGCAGTATTTT.

The chain has TRBV7-2 and TRBJ2-2; D remains unclear. This CDR3 spans 14 amino acids. V dropped 5 bases and J dropped 5 bases, with 12 bases sitting between them. Germline CDR1 and CDR2: SGHTA and FQGNSA. CDR3 sequence reads: CASSPQTSTGELFF. In DNA form, the CDR3 reads TGTGCCAGCAGCCCTCAGACGAGTACCGGGGAGCTGTTTTTT.

The chain joins TRBV7-9 to TRBJ1-5; D uncertain. CDR3 length equals 13 residues. Trimming cost V 1 base and J 6 bases, with 7 bases left between them. The germline CDR1 and CDR2 sequences are SEHNR and FQNEAQ (reference sequence). The chain's CDR3 is CASSLGAGQPQHF. CDR3 sequence (DNA): TGTGCCAGCAGCTTAGGGGCAGGTCAGCCCCAGCATTTT.

This clone was recorded a few times. The chain carries TRBV7-8 and TRBJ2-3; unclear D gene. V dropped 2 bases and J dropped 11 bases, with 20 bases sitting between them. CDR1 is SGHVS, CDR2 FQNEAQ, per germline. CDR3 length equals 15 residues. The CDR3: CASSLNRVYRYRQYF. In DNA, the CDR3 is TGTGCCAGCAGCTTAAACCGGGTATACAGATATAGGCAGTATTTT.

The chain has TRBV27 and TRBJ2-1; tentatively, D is TRBD2 (5 bases). Germline CDR1 and CDR2: MNHEY and SMNVEV (reference sequence). Trimming took 0 bases from V and 7 from J, leaving 7 bases between them. The CDR3 is 13 residues long. The CDR3 loop is CASSLSRGNEQFF. In nucleotides, the CDR3 is TGTGCCAGCAGTTTATCGCGAGGGAATGAGCAGTTCTTC.

The chain uses TRBV18 and TRBJ2-7; tentative D call: TRBD2 (5 bases). V dropped 2 bases and J dropped 2 bases, with 10 bases sitting between them. The length of the CDR3 is 14 residues. In germline, CDR1 is KGHSH, CDR2 LQKENI. CDR3 bases: TGTGCCAGCTCACCATCGACTAACACCTACGAGCAGTACTTC. This gives the protein CASSPSTNTYEQYF.

There are many counts of this clone. The chain joins TRBV29-1 to TRBJ2-2; 12 positions agree with TRBD2. Trimming cost V 5 bases and J 7 bases; bases outside gene matches: 5. This CDR3 is 14 amino acids long. Germline CDR1 is SQVTM and CDR2 is ANQGSEA. CDR3 bases: TGCAGCGTTCAGACTAGCGGGAGTATCGGGGAGCTGTTTTTT. It specifies CSVQTSGSIGELFF.

This clone appeared a few times. The chain is built from TRBV7-2 and TRBJ2-7; 7 bases map to TRBD2. V gave up 2 bases and J gave up 9 bases; unmatched junction bases: 10. The CDR3 sequence is 14 residues long. Germline assignment: CDR1 SGHTA and CDR2 FQGNSA. The CDR3 DNA sequence: TGTGCCAGCAGCTTAATAGGGGCGGGGGACTTGCAGTACTTC. Its translation is CASSLIGAGDLQYF.

This clone appeared a few times. The gene calls are TRBV11-2 and TRBJ2-3; no clear D gene. The CDR3 is 13 amino acids. V shed 0 bases and J shed 4 bases, with 5 bases lying between them. From germline, CDR1 is SGHAT and CDR2 FQNNGV. The CDR3 coding sequence is TGTGCCAGCAGCTTAGACCGGGCAGATACGCAGTATTTT. Protein sequence: CASSLDRADTQYF.

V usage is TRBV7-8 and J usage is TRBJ2-1; weak D call: TRBD1 (6 bases). Germline CDR1 and CDR2: SGHVS and FQNEAQ. V lost 6 bases to trimming and J lost 15 bases, with 18 bases between them. The CDR3 spans 12 residues. The CDR3 here is CASSRRQATLFF. CDR3 in DNA: TGTGCCAGCAGTCGCCGACAGGCGACACTGTTCTTC. The variable domain in full, with the rest retrieved from reference TRBV7-8 and TRBJ2-1, is GAGVSQSPRYKVAKRGQDVALRCDPISGHVSLFWYQQALGQGPEFLTYFQNEAQLDKSGLPSDRFFAERPEGSVSTLKIQRTQQEDSAVYLCASSRRQATLFFGPGTRLTVL.

This clone has at least ten counts. This chain connects TRBV7-9 to TRBJ2-2; D is ambiguous. Germline V CDR1 and CDR2: SEHNR, FQNEAQ (reference sequence). The ends were cut back, 3 bases at V and 1 base at J, with 6 bases in the middle. This CDR3 contains 14 residues. CDR3 loop: CASSFLWNTGELFF. As DNA, the CDR3 is TGTGCCAGCAGCTTCTTATGGAACACCGGGGAGCTGTTTTTT.

This clone has only a few counts. The gene calls are TRBV10-2 and TRBJ1-2, with a tentative D call TRBD1 (5 bases). V lost 4 bases and J 4 bases, leaving 22 bases between the germline ends. Germline CDR1 is WSHSY and CDR2 is SAAADI. The CDR3 extends over 17 amino acids. CDR3: CASSVSTVGRALYGYTF. The CDR3 DNA is TGCGCCAGCAGTGTTTCAACGGTCGGCAGGGCCCTCTATGGCTACACCTTC.

This chain uses TRBV6-8 with TRBJ2-5, with TRBD2 matching over 10 bases. Per germline, CDR1 MNHGY and CDR2 SAAAGT. V gave up 5 bases and J gave up 3 bases; unmatched junction bases: 15. The CDR3 has 18 amino acids. The CDR3 is CASSADSWTSGLKETQYF. In nucleotides, the CDR3 is TGTGCCAGCAGTGCCGACAGTTGGACTAGCGGACTTAAAGAGACCCAGTACTTC.

There are a few counts of this clone. The chain carries TRBV5-6 and TRBJ2-7; D call uncertain. This CDR3 has 12 amino acids. Germline CDR1 is SGHDT and CDR2 is YYEEEE. Trimming took off 4 bases at V and 6 bases at J, with 11 bases between the two ends. The DNA of the CDR3 is TGTGCCAGCAGCCGACGACACGGCGAGCAGTACTTC. Translating it yields CASSRRHGEQYF. Drawing the rest from reference TRBV5-6 and TRBJ2-7, the complete variable domain is DAGVTQSPTHLIKTRGQQVTLRCSPKSGHDTVSWYQQALGQGPQFIFQYYEEEERQRGNFPDRFSGHQFPNYSSELNVNALLLGDSALYLCASSRRHGEQYFGPGTRLTVT.